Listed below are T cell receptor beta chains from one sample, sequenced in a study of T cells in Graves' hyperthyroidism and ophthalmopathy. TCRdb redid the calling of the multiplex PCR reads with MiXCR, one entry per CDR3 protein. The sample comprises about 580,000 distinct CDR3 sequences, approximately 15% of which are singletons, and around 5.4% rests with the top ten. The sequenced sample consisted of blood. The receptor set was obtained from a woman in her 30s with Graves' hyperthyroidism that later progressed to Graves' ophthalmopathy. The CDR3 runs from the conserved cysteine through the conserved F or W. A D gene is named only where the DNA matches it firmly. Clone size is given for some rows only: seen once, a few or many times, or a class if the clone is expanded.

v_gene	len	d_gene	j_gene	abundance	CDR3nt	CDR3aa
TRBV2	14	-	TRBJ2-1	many	TGTGCCAGCAGTGAGGCTACCTCCTACAATGAGCAGTTCTTC	CASSEATSYNEQFF
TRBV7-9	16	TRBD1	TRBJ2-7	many	TGTGCCAGCAGCTCCGACTCGGGACAGGGGTCTTACGAGCAGTACTTC	CASSSDSGQGSYEQYF
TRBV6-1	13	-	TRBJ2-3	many	TGTGCCAGCAGTCTGGGGGCCACAGATACGCAGTATTTT	CASSLGATDTQYF
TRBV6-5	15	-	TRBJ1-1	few	TGTGCCAGCAGTTACATGGGGGCGCTGAACACTGAAGCTTTCTTT	CASSYMGALNTEAFF
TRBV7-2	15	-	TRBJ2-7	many	TGTGCCAGCAGTCCCGCGGGGGCACGGGGATACGAGCAGTACTTC	CASSPAGARGYEQYF
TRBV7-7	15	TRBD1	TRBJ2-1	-	TGTGCTAGCAGCGACGGGACAGGAGTTAACAATGAGCAGTTCTTC	CASSDGTGVNNEQFF
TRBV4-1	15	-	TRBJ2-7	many	TGCGCCAGCAGCCAAGGGCTAGCTTCATCCTACGAGCAGTACTTC	CASSQGLASSYEQYF
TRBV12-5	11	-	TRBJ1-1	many	TGTGCTAGTGGTTTGGTTTTGGACGCTTTCTTT	CASGLVLDAFF
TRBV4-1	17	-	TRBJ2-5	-	TGCGCCAGCAGCCAAGACCCCCTTGAAGTAGCGGAGGAGACCCAGTACTTC	CASSQDPLEVAEETQYF
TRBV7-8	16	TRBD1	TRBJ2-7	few	TGTGCCAGCACTCTTAGTAGGGGACAGGGAATAAGCGAGCAGTACTTC	CASTLSRGQGISEQYF
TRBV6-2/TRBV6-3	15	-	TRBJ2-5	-	TGTGCCAGCAGCTTCATTTCAGGGGCTGCAGAGACCCAGTACTTC	CASSFISGAAETQYF
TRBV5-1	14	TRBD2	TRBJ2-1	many	TGCGCCAGCAGCTTGGTGGTTAGCGGGAATGAGCAGTTCTTC	CASSLVVSGNEQFF
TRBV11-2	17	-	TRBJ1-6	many	TGTGCCAGCAGCTTAGACCAGGGGTCGCTACTGGCTTCACCCCTCCACTTT	CASSLDQGSLLASPLHF
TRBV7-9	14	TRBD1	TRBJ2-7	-	TGTGCCAGCAGGGAACTCGGACAGGGTAACGAGCAGTACTTC	CASRELGQGNEQYF
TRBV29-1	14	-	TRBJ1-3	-	TGCAGCGTTGTAACCGACAAGCACGGAAACACCATATATTTT	CSVVTDKHGNTIYF
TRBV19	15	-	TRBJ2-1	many	TGTGCCAGTCGCCGAGAGGCACCCCCCTACAATGAGCAGTTCTTC	CASRREAPPYNEQFF
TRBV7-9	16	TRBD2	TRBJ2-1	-	TGTGCCAGCCCTCTCGGCGGGACTAGCAATTACAATGAGCAGTTCTTC	CASPLGGTSNYNEQFF
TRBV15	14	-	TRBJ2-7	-	TGTGCCACCAGCAGCCGGACGGCTTCCTACGAGCAGTACTTC	CATSSRTASYEQYF
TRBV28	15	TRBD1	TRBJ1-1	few	TGTGCCAGCAGGCAACAGGGGGCGTCGGCCACTGAAGCTTTCTTT	CASRQQGASATEAFF
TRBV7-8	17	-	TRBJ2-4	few	TGTGCCAGCAGCTTAAATTCGGCCGCTCTAGCCAAAAACATTCAGTACTTC	CASSLNSAALAKNIQYF
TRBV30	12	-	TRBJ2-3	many	TGTGCCTGGAGTTCTTACACAGATACGCAGTATTTT	CAWSSYTDTQYF
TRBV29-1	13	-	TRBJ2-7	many	TGCAGCGTCTTCGACAGGAACTCCTACGAGCAGTACTTC	CSVFDRNSYEQYF
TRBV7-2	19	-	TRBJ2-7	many	TGTGCCAGCAGCTTAGCGACGGGGGCCGCGGCCCTGATCTCCTACGAGCAGTACTTC	CASSLATGAAALISYEQYF
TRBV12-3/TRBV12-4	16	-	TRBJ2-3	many	TGTGCCAGCAGTTTAGGCGGTCCCACGAGCACAGATACGCAGTATTTT	CASSLGGPTSTDTQYF
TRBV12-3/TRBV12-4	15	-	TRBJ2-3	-	TGTGCCAGCAGTTTTAGCGGAGCTAGCACAGATACGCAGTATTTT	CASSFSGASTDTQYF
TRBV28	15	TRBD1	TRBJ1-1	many	TGTGCCAGCAGGGTTGACAGGGTTGGGGGCACTGAAGCTTTCTTT	CASRVDRVGGTEAFF
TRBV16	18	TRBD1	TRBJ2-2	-	TGTGCCAGCAGCGCTAAAGGGTCCGGACAGGGGATTCCCGGGGAGCTGTTTTTT	CASSAKGSGQGIPGELFF
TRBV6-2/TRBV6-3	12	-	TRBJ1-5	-	TGTGCCAGCAGCGCAGATTATCAGCCCCAGCATTTT	CASSADYQPQHF
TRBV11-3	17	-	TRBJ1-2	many	TGTGCCAGCAGCTTAGATCCGGCTTTCGGGGCTGGGGATGGCTACACCTTC	CASSLDPAFGAGDGYTF
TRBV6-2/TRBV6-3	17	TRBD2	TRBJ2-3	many	TGTGCCAGCAGTCCCGTACCGAGGGCGGGAGCAGCAGATACGCAGTATTTT	CASSPVPRAGAADTQYF
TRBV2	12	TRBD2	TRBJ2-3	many	TGTGCCAGCAGGACTAGCGGAGATACGCAGTATTTT	CASRTSGDTQYF
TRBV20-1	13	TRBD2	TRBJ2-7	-	TGCAGTGCCAAGGGCGGGGGGCAGCGCGAGCAGTACTTC	CSAKGGGQREQYF
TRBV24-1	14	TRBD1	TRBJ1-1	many	TGTGCCACCAGTGATCCCTCAGGGGGCACTGAAGCTTTCTTT	CATSDPSGGTEAFF
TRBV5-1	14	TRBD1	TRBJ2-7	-	TGCGCCAGCAGATCGGGACAGGCAGTCTACGAGCAGTACTTC	CASRSGQAVYEQYF
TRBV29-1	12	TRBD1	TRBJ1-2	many	TGCAGCGCTGGACAGGGAAGTGATGGCTACACCTTC	CSAGQGSDGYTF
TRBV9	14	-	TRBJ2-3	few	TGTGCCAGCAGCGTAGGGTTTAGCACAGATACGCAGTATTTT	CASSVGFSTDTQYF
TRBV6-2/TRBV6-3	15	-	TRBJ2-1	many	TGTGCCAGCAGTATGGGGGTTAGCTCCTACAATGAGCAGTTCTTC	CASSMGVSSYNEQFF
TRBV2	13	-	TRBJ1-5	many	TGTGCCAGCGGAGCGTCAGATGCTCAGCCCCAGCATTTT	CASGASDAQPQHF
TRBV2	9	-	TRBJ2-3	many	TGTGCCACCACAGATACGCAGTATTTT	CATTDTQYF
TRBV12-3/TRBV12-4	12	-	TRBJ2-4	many	TGTGCCAGCAGTTTACCATCAAACATTCAGTACTTC	CASSLPSNIQYF
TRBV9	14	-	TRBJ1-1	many	TGTGCCAGCAGCCCCGACTTACAGGGCACTGAAGCTTTCTTT	CASSPDLQGTEAFF
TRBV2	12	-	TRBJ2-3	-	TGTGCCAGCAGTGAAGCGCATGATACGCAGTATTTT	CASSEAHDTQYF
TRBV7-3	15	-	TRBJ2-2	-	TGTGCCAGCAGCTTAAGTTTGTCTATCCCCGGGGAGCTGTTTTTT	CASSLSLSIPGELFF
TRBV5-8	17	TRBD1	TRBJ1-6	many	TGTGCCAGCAGCTTCACGTGGGACAGAGAGTATAATTCACCCCTCCACTTT	CASSFTWDREYNSPLHF
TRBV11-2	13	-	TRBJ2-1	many	TGTGCCAGCAGCCCCCGAGGGAACAATGAGCAGTTCTTC	CASSPRGNNEQFF
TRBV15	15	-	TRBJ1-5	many	TGTGCCACTTCGTTGGAGGTGGGAAGCAATCAGCCCCAGCATTTT	CATSLEVGSNQPQHF
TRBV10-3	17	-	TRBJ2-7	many	TGTGCCATCAGTGAGTCTAGCCTGATACCCGGCCGTTACGAGCAGTACTTC	CAISESSLIPGRYEQYF
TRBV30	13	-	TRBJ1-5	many	TGTGCCTGGAGTCCCCAATCTCATCAGCCCCAGCATTTT	CAWSPQSHQPQHF
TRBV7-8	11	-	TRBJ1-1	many	TGTGCCAGCAGAGGGGACACTGAAGCTTTCTTT	CASRGDTEAFF
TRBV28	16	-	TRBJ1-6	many	TGTGCCAGCAGTTCCCAGGCGGGACTCGTAAATTCACCCCTCCACTTT	CASSSQAGLVNSPLHF
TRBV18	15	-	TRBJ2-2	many	TGTGCCAGCTCGCGAGAACAGGCTAACACCGGGGAGCTGTTTTTT	CASSREQANTGELFF
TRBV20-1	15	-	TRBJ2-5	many	TGCAGGGCTATACAGGGATCCGGCCGAAGGGAGACCCAGTACTTC	CRAIQGSGRRETQYF
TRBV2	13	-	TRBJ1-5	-	TGTGCCAGCAGGACGGACATCAATCAGCCCCAGCATTTT	CASRTDINQPQHF
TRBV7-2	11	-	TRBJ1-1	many	TGTGCCAGCAGCTCCCAGGTGGAAGCTTTCTTT	CASSSQVEAFF
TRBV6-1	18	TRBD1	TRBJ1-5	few	TGTGCCAGCAGTGAAAAGAGACCCGGGACAGGGGGCAATCAGCCCCAGCATTTT	CASSEKRPGTGGNQPQHF
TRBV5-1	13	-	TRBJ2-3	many	TGCGCCAGCAGCTTGGCCGTAACAGATACGCAGTATTTT	CASSLAVTDTQYF
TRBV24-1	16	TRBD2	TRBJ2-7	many	TGTGCCACCGGGCGGACTAGCGGGAAGGGGGCCTACGAGCAGTACTTC	CATGRTSGKGAYEQYF